These T cell receptor beta chains were read from a single sample in a study of blood T cell repertoires in COVID-19. Profiling relied on immunoSEQ multiplex PCR, and the TCRdb table lists in-frame clones only, not all of them. Of just over 85,000 clones listed, 80% to 90% are singletons. The specimen sequenced was peripheral blood. Receptors originate from a man in his fifties with acute or convalescent COVID-19. Each CDR3 is given without its conserved first and last residue.

V | CDR3
TRBV10-3 | AISLESTGELF
TRBV21-1 | ASSKEWGRQPQH
TRBV7-6 | ASSPSGGATDTQY
TRBV5-4 | ASSLTDNYGYT
TRBV7-9 | ASSSQGNTEAF
TRBV30 | AWSVTGGATEAF
TRBV30 | AWSVTLAGSNEQF
TRBV6-4 | ASRRQGTDNSPLH
TRBV23-1 | ASSQAQGPASTDTQY
TRBV30 | AWSVLTGGYGYT
TRBV3-1/TRBV3-2 | ASSQDSLNEKLF
TRBV5-1 | ASSFERQGALTLRDNEQF
TRBV5-1 | ASGVGGSGTEAF
TRBV30 | AWTPSGSGYT
TRBV12-3/TRBV12-4 | ASSLIRSAEAF
TRBV9 | ASSPGGYRENTEAF
TRBV7-9 | ASSLEGVLNTIY
TRBV7-3 | ASSLSGLGNSPLH
TRBV10-3 | AISEWGGITYNEQF
TRBV19 | ASSTFARGDTEAF
TRBV7-3 | ASSLSSGERAF
TRBV6-1 | ASSEDLWQVRWF
TRBV7-2 | ASSPPGLVPYEQY
TRBV2 | ASRRGQGGETQY
TRBV9 | ASSVRASVNNEQF
TRBV10-2 | ASSMGPLGPQH
TRBV5-1 | ASSLSLAGRSSYEQY
TRBV5-1 | ASSWTGGETQY
TRBV9 | ASSVAGSSGGIEQF
TRBV2 | ASSEVGGPEAF
TRBV2 | ASSLTGTSGGYSFTGELF
TRBV11-2 | ASSSIRGRRTEAF
TRBV5-1 | ASSSGAGNTQY
TRBV2 | ASSVYKGVETQY